The 7 T cell receptor beta chains in this list originate from one sample, sequenced in a study of blood T cell repertoires in COVID-19. Profiling relied on immunoSEQ multiplex PCR, and the TCRdb table lists in-frame clones only, not all of them. The sample gives 450,000 to 500,000 clones, approximately 90% of which show up once; roughly 0.7% is in the top ten. The material sequenced was PBMCs or T cells enriched from blood (not recorded which). The receptors were gathered from a woman aged 18 to 35 who had recovered from COVID-19.

The CDR3 here is CASSLSGYEQYF. The CDR3 DNA is TGTGCCAGCAGCTTATCGGGGTACGAGCAGTACTTC. This chain connects TRBV7-9 to TRBJ2-7; maybe TRBD2 (5 bases). Trimming took off 2 bases at V and 4 bases at J, with 6 bases between the two ends. Germline CDR1 and CDR2: SEHNR and FQNEAQ (reference sequence). There are 12 residues in the CDR3. Combining the CDR3 with reference TRBV7-9 and TRBJ2-7 gives the whole variable domain DTGVSQNPRHKITKRGQNVTFRCDPISEHNRLYWYRQTLGQGPEFLTYFQNEAQLEKSRLLSDRFSAERPKGSFSTLEIQRTEQGDSAMYLCASSLSGYEQYFGPGTRLTVT.

The genes are TRBV19 and TRBJ2-1; 10 bases fit TRBD1. Per germline, CDR1 LNHDA and CDR2 SQIVND (reference sequence). The CDR3 consists of 13 residues. V gave up 5 bases and J gave up 11 bases; unmatched junction bases: 6. This chain's CDR3 is CASSLGQGIKQFF. CDR3 DNA: TGTGCCAGTAGTCTGGGACAGGGGATAAAGCAGTTCTTC.

This rearrangement joins TRBV4-1 to TRBJ2-7, with D maybe TRBD1 (5 bases). There are 15 residues in the CDR3. CDR1 MGHRA and CDR2 YSYEKL come from the germline V gene. The V gene lost 0 bases and the J gene lost 4 bases, with 13 bases spanning the gap. The CDR3 DNA sequence: TGCGCCAGCAGCCAAGACAGGGTTCCGTGGTACGAGCAGTACTTC. Its translation: CASSQDRVPWYEQYF.

The CDR3 protein is CASSLGATGDSGNTIYF. CDR3 nucleotides: TGCGCCAGCAGCTTGGGGGCTACAGGGGACTCTGGAAACACCATATATTTT. This rearrangement joins TRBV5-1 to TRBJ1-3, with TRBD1 identical over 7 bases. Per the germline V gene, CDR1 is SGHRS and CDR2 is YFSETQ. The trim removed 0 bases at V and 0 bases at J, leaving 6 bases unmatched. The CDR3 covers 17 residues.

This clone has ten or more counts. The rearrangement links TRBV4-1 to TRBJ1-4, with a weak D call TRBD1 (5 bases). V lost 1 base and J lost 8, with 20 bases in between. This CDR3 spans 17 amino acids. Germline V gives CDR1 MGHRA, CDR2 YSYEKL. The CDR3 region is CASSQANLIGAGEKLFF. The DNA of the CDR3 is TGCGCCAGCAGCCAAGCCAACTTGATTGGGGCGGGGGAAAAACTGTTTTTT.

V is TRBV12-3 or TRBV12-4 and J is TRBJ1-2; D is unclear. V was shortened by 3 bases and J by 8 bases, with 10 bases between the two germline ends. There are 12 residues in the CDR3. CDR3 region: CASSFSGEGYTF. CDR3 nucleotide sequence: TGTGCCAGCAGTTTTTCCGGGGAAGGCTACACCTTC.

The chain links TRBV28 to TRBJ2-7, with D possibly being TRBD2 (7 bases). Trimming removed 6 bases at V and 2 bases at J, with 11 bases between. The CDR3 runs 13 residues. The germline gives CDR1 MDHEN, CDR2 SYDVKM. Written as DNA, the CDR3 is TGTGCCAGCAGAGGGGGGGGAACCTACGAGCAGTACTTC. The encoded protein is CASRGGGTYEQYF.